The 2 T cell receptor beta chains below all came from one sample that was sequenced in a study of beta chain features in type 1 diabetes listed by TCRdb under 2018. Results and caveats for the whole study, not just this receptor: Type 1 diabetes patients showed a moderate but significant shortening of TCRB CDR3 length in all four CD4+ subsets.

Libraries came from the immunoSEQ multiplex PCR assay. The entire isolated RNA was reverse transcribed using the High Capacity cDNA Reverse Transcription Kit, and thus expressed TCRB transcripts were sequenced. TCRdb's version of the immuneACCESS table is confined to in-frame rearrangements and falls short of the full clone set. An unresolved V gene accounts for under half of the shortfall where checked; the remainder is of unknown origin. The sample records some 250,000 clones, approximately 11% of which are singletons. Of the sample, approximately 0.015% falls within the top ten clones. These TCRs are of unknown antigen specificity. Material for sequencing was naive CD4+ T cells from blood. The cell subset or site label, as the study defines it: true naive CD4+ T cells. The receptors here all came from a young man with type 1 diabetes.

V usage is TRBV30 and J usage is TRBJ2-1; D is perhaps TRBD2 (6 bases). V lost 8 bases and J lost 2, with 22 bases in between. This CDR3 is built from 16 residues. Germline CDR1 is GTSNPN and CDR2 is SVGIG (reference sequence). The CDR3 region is CALEKAAGVAYNEQFF. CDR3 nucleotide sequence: TGTGCCCTGGAGAAGGCAGCGGGCGTTGCCTACAATGAGCAGTTCTTC.

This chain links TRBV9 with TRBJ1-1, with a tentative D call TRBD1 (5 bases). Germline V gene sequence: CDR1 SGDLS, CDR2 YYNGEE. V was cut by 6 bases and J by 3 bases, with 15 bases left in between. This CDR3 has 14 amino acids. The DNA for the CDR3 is TGTGCCAGCACCCAGGGTGAGAGTTACACTGAAGCTTTCTTT. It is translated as CASTQGESYTEAFF.